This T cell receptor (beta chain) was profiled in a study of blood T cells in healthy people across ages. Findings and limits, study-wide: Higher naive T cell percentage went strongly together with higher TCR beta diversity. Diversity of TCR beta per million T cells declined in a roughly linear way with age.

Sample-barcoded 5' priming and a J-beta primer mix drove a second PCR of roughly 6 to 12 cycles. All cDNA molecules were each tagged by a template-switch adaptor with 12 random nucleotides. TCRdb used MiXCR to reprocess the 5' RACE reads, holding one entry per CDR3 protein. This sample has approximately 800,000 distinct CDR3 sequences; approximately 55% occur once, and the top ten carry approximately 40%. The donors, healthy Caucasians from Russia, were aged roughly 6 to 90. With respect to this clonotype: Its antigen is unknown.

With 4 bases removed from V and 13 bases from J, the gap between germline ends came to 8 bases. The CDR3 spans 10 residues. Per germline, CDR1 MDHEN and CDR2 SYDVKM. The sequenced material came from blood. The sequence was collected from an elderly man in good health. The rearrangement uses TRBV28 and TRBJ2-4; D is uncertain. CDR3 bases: TGTGCCAGCAGTTCTTTGGAGCAGTACTTC. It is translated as CASSSLEQYF. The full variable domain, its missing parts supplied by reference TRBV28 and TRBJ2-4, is DVKVTQSSRYLVKRTGEKVFLECVQDMDHENMFWYRQDPGLGLRLIYFSYDVKMKEKGDIPEGYSVSREKKERFSLILESASTNQTSMYLCASSSLEQYFGAGTRLSVL.